Below, 17 T cell receptor beta chains from the same sample are listed, as sequenced in a study of early T cells in non-severe SARS-CoV-2 infection. TCRdb re-called the 5' RACE reads with MiXCR, one entry per CDR3 protein. The sample consists of over 35,000 distinct CDR3 sequences, 4.6% of them appearing once. The specimen sequenced was whole blood. These receptors came from an adult who was a healthcare worker with PCR-confirmed SARS-CoV-2 infection or an uninfected control (not recorded which).

This clonotype was found many times. This chain connects TRBV4-2 to TRBJ1-5; TRBD1 aligns across 8 bases. CDR3 length equals 16 residues. Looked up from germline, CDR1 is LGHNA and CDR2 is YNFKEQ. With 1 base clipped from V and 5 bases from J, the junction kept 7 bases outside the gene matches. CDR3 in DNA: TGTGCCAGCAGCCAAGGGACAGGGCGAGTAGATCAGCCCCAGCATTTT. Its translation: CASSQGTGRVDQPQHF.

This clonotype was counted many times. The gene calls are TRBV20-1 and TRBJ1-4; no firm D call. Germline V gene sequence: CDR1 DFQATT, CDR2 SNEGSKA (reference sequence). The CDR3 is made up of 16 amino acids. The V end lost 5 bases, the J end lost 3 bases, and 19 bases lay between the germline ends. CDR3 sequence reads: CSAAPRGGSSNEKLFF. The DNA for the CDR3 is TGCAGTGCTGCCCCCCGGGGAGGATCTTCTAATGAAAAACTGTTTTTT.

The J gene is TRBJ2-2, the V gene TRBV27; 8 bases are a match to TRBD2. Germline V gene lookup returns CDR1 MNHEY and CDR2 SMNVEV (reference sequence). This CDR3 has 18 residues. J gave up 6 bases and V 5 bases, and 17 bases lay outside the gene matches. This CDR3 is CASSHNRPAGGVAGELFF. In DNA form, the CDR3 reads TGTGCCAGCAGTCACAATCGGCCCGCGGGGGGCGTCGCCGGGGAGCTGTTTTTT.

This clonotype showed up many times. The CDR3, as DNA: TGTGCCTTCCAGAACGCGGGACTAGGCGAGGGTGAGCAGTTCTTC. Translation: CAFQNAGLGEGEQFF. The J gene is TRBJ2-1, the V gene TRBV7-9, with 8 bases matching TRBD2. Germline-derived CDR1 and CDR2 are SEHNR and FQNEAQ (reference sequence). The CDR3 totals 15 residues. The V segment lost 11 bases and the J segment 9 bases; nucleotides outside the gene matches: 18.

This clonotype was recorded many times. This chain connects TRBV5-1 to TRBJ1-1; 7 bases line up with TRBD1. Germline CDR1 is SGHRS and CDR2 is YFSETQ. The ends lost 0 bases at V and 4 bases at J; junction bases unmatched: 3. The CDR3 consists of 14 residues. CDR3 amino acids: CASSLAAGGTEAFF. CDR3 sequence (DNA): TGCGCCAGCAGCTTGGCGGCAGGGGGCACTGAAGCTTTCTTT. Combining the CDR3 with reference TRBV5-1 and TRBJ1-1 gives the whole variable domain KAGVTQTPRYLIKTRGQQVTLSCSPISGHRSVSWYQQTPGQGLQFLFEYFSETQRNKGNFPGRFSGRQFSNSRSEMNVSTLELGDSALYLCASSLAAGGTEAFFGQGTRLTVV.

This clonotype has at least ten counts. The J gene is TRBJ1-5, the V gene TRBV27; D gene unclear. The V gene's germline CDR1 is MNHEY and CDR2 SMNVEV (reference sequence). Trimming shortened V by 6 bases and J by 0 bases, and 15 bases separated the two germline ends. CDR3 length equals 16 residues. The CDR3 DNA sequence: TGTGCCAGCAGACTCACCGGACGGGCTAGCAATCAGCCCCAGCATTTT. Protein: CASRLTGRASNQPQHF.

The CDR3 region is CASAVGDTQYF. CDR3 bases: TGTGCCAGCGCCGTGGGGGATACGCAGTATTTT. The V call is TRBV6-1, the J call TRBJ2-3; D gene ambiguous. V was cut by 8 bases and J by 6 bases, with 9 bases left in between. Germline V CDR1 and CDR2: MNHNS, SASEGT. The CDR3 covers 11 residues.

In its sample, this clonotype was seen many times. The chain has TRBV20-1 and TRBJ1-5; D perhaps matches TRBD1 (6 bases). The CDR3 length is 13 residues. The ends were cut back, 7 bases at V and 0 bases at J, with 10 bases in the middle. CDR1 and CDR2 (germline): DFQATT, SNEGSKA (reference sequence). DNA of the CDR3: TGCAGTGTTACGACAGGTAGCAATCAGCCCCAGCATTTT. Residues: CSVTTGSNQPQHF.

This clonotype came up many times. The rearrangement links TRBV5-4 to TRBJ2-5; 9 nucleotides match TRBD1. CDR3 length equals 16 residues. V lost 5 bases, J lost 5 bases, and 13 bases stayed unmatched. Germline V gene lookup returns CDR1 SGHNT and CDR2 YYREEE (reference sequence). CDR3 sequence: CASSYYRGQGRETQYF. Written as DNA, the CDR3 is TGTGCCAGCAGTTACTACCGGGGACAGGGAAGGGAGACCCAGTACTTC.

The chain recombines TRBV7-9 with TRBJ2-3; 12 positions agree with TRBD2. The CDR3 consists of 16 residues. Germline values: CDR1 SEHNR, CDR2 FQNEAQ (reference sequence). V was pared by 7 bases and J by 3 bases, with 8 bases of the junction left unmatched. The CDR3 protein is CASNQLAGGLTDTQYF. The CDR3 DNA sequence: TGTGCCAGCAACCAACTAGCGGGGGGCTTAACAGATACGCAGTATTTT.

This clonotype occurred many times. The rearrangement uses TRBV5-1 and TRBJ1-1; TRBD1 aligns across 7 bases. Per germline, CDR1 SGHRS and CDR2 YFSETQ. V shed 4 bases and J 1 base; nucleotides not matched to a gene: 1. The CDR3 runs 13 residues. The CDR3 region is CASSGQENTEAFF. Written as DNA, the CDR3 is TGCGCCAGCAGCGGACAGGAGAACACTGAAGCTTTCTTT.

This clonotype came up many times. The V call is TRBV12-3 or TRBV12-4, the J call TRBJ1-6; no firm D call. CDR3 length: 14 residues. V was clipped by 3 bases and J by 7 bases, with 10 bases between them. The CDR3 sequence is CASSFHSDNSPLHF. The CDR3 DNA sequence: TGTGCCAGCAGTTTTCACAGCGACAATTCACCCCTCCACTTT.

This clonotype was picked up many times. V and J are TRBV20-1 and TRBJ2-3; 9 nucleotides line up with TRBD2. The germline gives CDR1 DFQATT, CDR2 SNEGSKA (reference sequence). V trimming: 4 bases; J trimming: 2 bases; junction bases outside the gene matches: 4. This CDR3 has 14 amino acids. For the CDR3, the DNA is TGCAGTGCTACCAAGCGGGGGGACACAGATACGCAGTATTTT. Protein product: CSATKRGDTDTQYF.

This rearrangement joins TRBV3-1 to TRBJ1-1; possibly TRBD1 for D (5 bases). This CDR3 comprises 13 residues. Germline lookup yields CDR1 LGHDT and CDR2 YNNKEL (reference sequence). Between the trimmed V and J ends, which lost 3 bases and 7 bases, there was a span of 12 bases. Here the CDR3 DNA reads TGTGCCAGCAGCCAGGGGGTAACAGGTGAAGCTTTCTTT. It encodes CASSQGVTGEAFF.

This clonotype was observed many times. This chain joins TRBV5-4 and TRBJ2-3; no reliable D call. This CDR3 has 13 residues. Deletions cut 0 bases from V and 2 bases from J, with 4 bases between. The germline V gene encodes CDR1 SGHNT and CDR2 YYREEE (reference sequence). CDR3 in DNA: TGTGCCAGCAGCTTGGATCCCACAGATACGCAGTATTTT. This sequence encodes CASSLDPTDTQYF.

This clonotype was observed many times. The chain has TRBV11-2 and TRBJ2-1; the match to TRBD2 covers 15 bases. The V and J ends lost 5 bases and 7 bases, in that order; junction bases with no gene match: 3. Germline CDR1 is SGHAT and CDR2 is FQNNGV. CDR3 size: 15 residues. CDR3 in amino acids: CASSRTSGGENEQFF. CDR3 bases: TGTGCCAGCAGCCGGACTAGCGGGGGGGAGAATGAGCAGTTCTTC.

This clonotype came up many times. The rearrangement joins TRBV18 to TRBJ2-6; perhaps TRBD1 as D (6 bases). With 3 bases removed from V and 4 bases from J, the gap between germline ends came to 16 bases. Germline loops: CDR1 KGHSH, CDR2 LQKENI. This CDR3 has 17 amino acids. The CDR3 loop reads CASSPLPTGTGANVLTF. The CDR3 nucleotides are TGTGCCAGCTCACCCCTTCCGACAGGTACCGGGGCCAACGTCCTGACTTTC. The full variable domain, its missing parts supplied by reference TRBV18 and TRBJ2-6, is NAGVMQNPRHLVRRRGQEARLRCSPMKGHSHVYWYRQLPEEGLKFMVYLQKENIIDESGMPKERFSAEFPKEGPSILRIQQVVRGDSAAYFCASSPLPTGTGANVLTFGAGSRLTVL.